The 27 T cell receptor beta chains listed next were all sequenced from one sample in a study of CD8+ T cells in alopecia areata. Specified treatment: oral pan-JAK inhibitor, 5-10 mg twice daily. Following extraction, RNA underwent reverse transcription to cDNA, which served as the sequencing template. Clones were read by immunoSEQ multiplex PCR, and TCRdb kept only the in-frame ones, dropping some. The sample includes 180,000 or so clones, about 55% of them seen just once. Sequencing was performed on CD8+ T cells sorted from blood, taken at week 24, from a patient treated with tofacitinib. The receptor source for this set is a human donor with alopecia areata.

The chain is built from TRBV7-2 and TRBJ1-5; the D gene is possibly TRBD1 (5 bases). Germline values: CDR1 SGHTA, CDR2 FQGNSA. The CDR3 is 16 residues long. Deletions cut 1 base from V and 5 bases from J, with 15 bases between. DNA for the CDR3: TGTGCCAGCAGCTTAGTTCGAGAAGGGGATCATCAGCCCCAGCATTTT. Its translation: CASSLVREGDHQPQHF.

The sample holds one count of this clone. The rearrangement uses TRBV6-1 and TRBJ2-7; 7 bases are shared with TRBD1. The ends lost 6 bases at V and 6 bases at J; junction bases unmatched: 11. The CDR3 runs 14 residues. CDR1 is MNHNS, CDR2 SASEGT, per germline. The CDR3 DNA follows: TGTGCCAGCAGCCCCACAGACAGGGTACTCGAGCAGTACTTC. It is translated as CASSPTDRVLEQYF.

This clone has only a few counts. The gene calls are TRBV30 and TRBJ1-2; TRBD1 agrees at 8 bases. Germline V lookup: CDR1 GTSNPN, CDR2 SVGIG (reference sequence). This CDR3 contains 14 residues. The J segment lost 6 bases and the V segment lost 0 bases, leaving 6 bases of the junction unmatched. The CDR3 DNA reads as TGTGCCTGGAGTGTAGGGGTGACAGGGGATGGCTACACCTTC. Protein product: CAWSVGVTGDGYTF.

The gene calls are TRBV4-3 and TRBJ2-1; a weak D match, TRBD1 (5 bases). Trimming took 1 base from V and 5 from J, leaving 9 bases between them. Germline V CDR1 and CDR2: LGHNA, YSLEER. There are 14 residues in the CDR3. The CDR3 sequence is CASSQVSRDNEQFF. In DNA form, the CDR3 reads TGCGCCAGCAGCCAAGTTTCCAGGGACAATGAGCAGTTCTTC.

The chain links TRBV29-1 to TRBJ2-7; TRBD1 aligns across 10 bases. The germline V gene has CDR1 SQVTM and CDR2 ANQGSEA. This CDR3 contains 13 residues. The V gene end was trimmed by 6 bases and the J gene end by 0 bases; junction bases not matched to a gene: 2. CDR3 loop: CSVGTGVSYEQYF. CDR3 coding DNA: TGCAGCGTGGGGACAGGGGTCTCCTACGAGCAGTACTTC.

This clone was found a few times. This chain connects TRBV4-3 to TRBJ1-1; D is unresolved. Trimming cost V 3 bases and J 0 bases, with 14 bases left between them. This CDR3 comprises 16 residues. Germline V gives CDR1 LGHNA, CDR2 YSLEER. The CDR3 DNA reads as TGCGCCAGCAGCCAGGGATACGGAGGGATGAACACTGAAGCTTTCTTT. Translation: CASSQGYGGMNTEAFF.

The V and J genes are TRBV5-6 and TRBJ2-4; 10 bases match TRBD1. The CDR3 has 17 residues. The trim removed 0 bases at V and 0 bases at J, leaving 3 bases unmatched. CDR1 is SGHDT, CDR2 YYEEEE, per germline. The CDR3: CASSLADRGRAKNIQYF. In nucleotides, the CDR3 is TGTGCCAGCAGCTTGGCCGACAGGGGGCGAGCCAAAAACATTCAGTACTTC.

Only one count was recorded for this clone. In nucleotides, the CDR3 is TGTGCCAGCAGTTACTCGTCAGGGTTAAATTCACCCCTCCACTTT. It encodes CASSYSSGLNSPLHF. The rearrangement joins TRBV6-5 to TRBJ1-6, with D tentatively TRBD1 (5 bases). The length of the CDR3 is 15 residues. Trimming removed 0 bases at V and 7 bases at J, with 10 bases between. Per germline, CDR1 MNHEY and CDR2 SVGAGI.

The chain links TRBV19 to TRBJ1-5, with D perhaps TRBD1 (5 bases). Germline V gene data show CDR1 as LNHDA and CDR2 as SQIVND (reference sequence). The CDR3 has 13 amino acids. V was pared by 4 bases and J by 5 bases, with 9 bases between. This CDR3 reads CASSSWGYQPQHF. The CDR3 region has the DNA TGTGCCAGTAGTAGTTGGGGGTATCAGCCCCAGCATTTT. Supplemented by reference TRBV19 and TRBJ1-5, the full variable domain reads DGGITQSPKYLFRKEGQNVTLSCEQNLNHDAMYWYRQDPGQGLRLIYYSQIVNDFQKGDIAEGYSVSREKKESFPLTVTSAQKNPTAFYLCASSSWGYQPQHFGDGTRLSIL.

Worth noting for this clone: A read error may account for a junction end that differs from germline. The CDR3 DNA follows: TGCGCCAGCAGCCAGGGGACTAGCGGGAACCCCGGGGAGCTGTTTTTT. Protein product: CASSQGTSGNPGELFF. V and J are TRBV4-3 and TRBJ2-2; 13 nucleotides align to TRBD2. Germline V gives CDR1 LGHNA, CDR2 YSLEER. The CDR3 runs 16 residues.

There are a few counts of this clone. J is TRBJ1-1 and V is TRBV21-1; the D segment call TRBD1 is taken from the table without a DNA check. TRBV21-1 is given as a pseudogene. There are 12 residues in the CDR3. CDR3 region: CASPTSQSEAFF. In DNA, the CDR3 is TGTGCCAGCCCGACGTCACAGTCTGAAGCTTTCTTT.

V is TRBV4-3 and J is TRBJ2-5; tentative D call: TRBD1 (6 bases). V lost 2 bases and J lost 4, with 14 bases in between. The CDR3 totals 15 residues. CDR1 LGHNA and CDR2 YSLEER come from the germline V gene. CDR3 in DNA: TGCGCCAGCAGCCAACTAACAGGGAATCGAGAGACCCAGTACTTC. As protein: CASSQLTGNRETQYF.

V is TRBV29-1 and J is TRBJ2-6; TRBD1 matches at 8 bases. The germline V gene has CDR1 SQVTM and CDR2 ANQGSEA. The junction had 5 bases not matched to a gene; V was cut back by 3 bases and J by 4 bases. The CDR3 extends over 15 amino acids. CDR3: CSVEDRERGANVLTF. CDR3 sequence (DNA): TGCAGCGTTGAGGACAGGGAGCGCGGGGCCAACGTCCTGACTTTC.

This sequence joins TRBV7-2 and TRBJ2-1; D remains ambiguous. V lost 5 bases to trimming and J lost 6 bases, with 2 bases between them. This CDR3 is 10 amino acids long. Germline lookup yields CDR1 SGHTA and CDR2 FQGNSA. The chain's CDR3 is CASSINEQFF. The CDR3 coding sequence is TGTGCCAGCAGCATCAATGAGCAGTTCTTC.

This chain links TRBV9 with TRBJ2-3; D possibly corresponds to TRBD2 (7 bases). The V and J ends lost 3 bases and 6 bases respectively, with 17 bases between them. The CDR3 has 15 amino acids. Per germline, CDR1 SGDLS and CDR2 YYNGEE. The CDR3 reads CASSDQGTTADTQYF. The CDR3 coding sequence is TGTGCCAGCAGCGACCAGGGGACTACCGCGGATACGCAGTATTTT.

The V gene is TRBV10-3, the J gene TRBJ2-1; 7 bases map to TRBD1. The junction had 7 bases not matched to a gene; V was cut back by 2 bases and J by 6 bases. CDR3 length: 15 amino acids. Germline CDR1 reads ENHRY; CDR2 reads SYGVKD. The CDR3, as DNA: TGTGCCATCAGTGAGGAAGGGGGCGCAGGCAATGAGCAGTTCTTC. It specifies CAISEEGGAGNEQFF.

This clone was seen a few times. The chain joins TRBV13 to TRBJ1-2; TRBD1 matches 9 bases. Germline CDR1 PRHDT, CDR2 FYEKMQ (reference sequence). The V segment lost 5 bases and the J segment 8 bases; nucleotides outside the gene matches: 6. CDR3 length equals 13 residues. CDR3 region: CASSPGQGSGYTF. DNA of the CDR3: TGTGCCAGCAGCCCGGGACAGGGAAGCGGCTACACCTTC.

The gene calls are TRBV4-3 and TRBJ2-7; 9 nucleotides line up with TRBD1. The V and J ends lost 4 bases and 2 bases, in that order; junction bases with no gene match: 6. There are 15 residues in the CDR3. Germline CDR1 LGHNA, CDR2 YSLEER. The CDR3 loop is CASSPDRTGAYEQYF. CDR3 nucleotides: TGCGCCAGCAGCCCAGACAGGACAGGGGCCTACGAGCAGTACTTC.

The CDR3 sequence is CSVDIGTYGYTF. CDR3 DNA sequence: TGCAGCGTTGATATCGGGACCTATGGCTACACCTTC. The chain is built from TRBV29-1 and TRBJ1-2, with a tentative D call TRBD1 (5 bases). Trimming cost V 3 bases and J 4 bases, with 9 bases left between them. CDR3 length equals 12 residues. From germline, CDR1 is SQVTM and CDR2 ANQGSEA.

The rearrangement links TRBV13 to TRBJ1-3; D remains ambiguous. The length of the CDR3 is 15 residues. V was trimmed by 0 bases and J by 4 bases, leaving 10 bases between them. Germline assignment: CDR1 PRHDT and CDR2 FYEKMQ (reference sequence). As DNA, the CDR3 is TGTGCCAGCAGCTTAGGCGCCCAAGAGGGAAACACCATATATTTT. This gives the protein CASSLGAQEGNTIYF.

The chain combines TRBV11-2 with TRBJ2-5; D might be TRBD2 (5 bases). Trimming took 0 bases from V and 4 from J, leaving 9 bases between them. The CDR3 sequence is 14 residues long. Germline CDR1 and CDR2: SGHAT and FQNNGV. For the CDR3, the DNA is TGTGCCAGCAGCTTAGATGCCCGGGGAGAGACCCAGTACTTC. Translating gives CASSLDARGETQYF.

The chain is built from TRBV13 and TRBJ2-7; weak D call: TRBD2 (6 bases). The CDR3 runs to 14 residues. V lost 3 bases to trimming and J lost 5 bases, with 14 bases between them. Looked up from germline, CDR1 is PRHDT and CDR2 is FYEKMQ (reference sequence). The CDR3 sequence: CASSFNRGIHEQYF. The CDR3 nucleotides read TGTGCCAGCAGCTTTAACCGGGGGATCCACGAGCAGTACTTC.

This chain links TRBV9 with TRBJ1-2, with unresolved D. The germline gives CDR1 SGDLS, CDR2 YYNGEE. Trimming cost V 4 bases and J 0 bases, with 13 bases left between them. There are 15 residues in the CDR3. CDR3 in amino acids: CASSPRVSANYGYTF. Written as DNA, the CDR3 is TGTGCCAGCAGCCCCCGGGTATCAGCTAACTATGGCTACACCTTC.

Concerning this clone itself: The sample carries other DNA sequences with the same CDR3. CDR3: CAWTLGGNTEAFF. The CDR3, as DNA: TGTGCCTGGACATTAGGTGGCAACACTGAAGCTTTCTTT. This chain uses TRBV30 with TRBJ1-1; no clear D. Trimming removed 4 bases from V and 2 bases from J, with 11 bases in between. Germline loops: CDR1 GTSNPN, CDR2 SVGIG (reference sequence). The CDR3 is made up of 13 amino acids.

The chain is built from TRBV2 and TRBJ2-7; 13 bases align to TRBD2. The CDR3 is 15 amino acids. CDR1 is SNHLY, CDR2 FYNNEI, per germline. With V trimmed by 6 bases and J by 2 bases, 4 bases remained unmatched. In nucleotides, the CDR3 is TGTGCCAGCAGGACTAGCGGGGGGCAACCCTACGAGCAGTACTTC. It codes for CASRTSGGQPYEQYF.

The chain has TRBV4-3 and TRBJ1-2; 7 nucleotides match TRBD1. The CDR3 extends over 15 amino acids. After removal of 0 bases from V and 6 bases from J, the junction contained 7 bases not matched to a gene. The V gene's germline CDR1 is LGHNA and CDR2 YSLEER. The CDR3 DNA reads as TGCGCCAGCAGCCAAGACAGGGGGAGCTGGGATGGCTACACCTTC. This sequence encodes CASSQDRGSWDGYTF.

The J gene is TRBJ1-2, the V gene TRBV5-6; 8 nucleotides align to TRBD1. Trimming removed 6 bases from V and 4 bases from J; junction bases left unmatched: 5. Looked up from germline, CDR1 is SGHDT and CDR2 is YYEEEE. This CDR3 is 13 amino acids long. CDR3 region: CASTAGGGYGYTF. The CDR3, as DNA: TGTGCCAGCACCGCAGGGGGCGGCTATGGCTACACCTTC. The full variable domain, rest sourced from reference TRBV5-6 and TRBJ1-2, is DAGVTQSPTHLIKTRGQQVTLRCSPKSGHDTVSWYQQALGQGPQFIFQYYEEEERQRGNFPDRFSGHQFPNYSSELNVNALLLGDSALYLCASTAGGGYGYTFGSGTRLTVV.